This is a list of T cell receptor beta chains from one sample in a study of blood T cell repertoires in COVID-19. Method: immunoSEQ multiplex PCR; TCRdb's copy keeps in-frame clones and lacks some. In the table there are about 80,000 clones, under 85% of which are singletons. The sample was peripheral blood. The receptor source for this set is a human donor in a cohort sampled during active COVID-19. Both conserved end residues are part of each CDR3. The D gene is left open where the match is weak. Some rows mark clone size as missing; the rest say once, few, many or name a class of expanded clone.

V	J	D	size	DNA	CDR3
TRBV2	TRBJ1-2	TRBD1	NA	TGTGCCAGCAGTCAAGAGACAGGGGGCTATGGCTACACCTTC	CASSQETGGYGYTF
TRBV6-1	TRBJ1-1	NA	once	TGTGCCAGCAGTGAGACAAGAGAAGCTTTCTTT	CASSETREAFF
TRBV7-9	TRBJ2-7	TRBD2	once	TGTGCCAGCAGCCCAGCGGGGGGACTTCCTTCCTACGAGCAGTACTTC	CASSPAGGLPSYEQYF
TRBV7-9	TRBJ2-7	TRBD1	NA	TGTGCCAGCAGCGGGACAGGGCCCTACGAGCAGTACTTC	CASSGTGPYEQYF
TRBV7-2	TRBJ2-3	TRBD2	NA	TGTGCCAGCAGCTCGTTCGGGACTAGCGGGGGGACTAGCACAGATACGCAGTATTTT	CASSSFGTSGGTSTDTQYF
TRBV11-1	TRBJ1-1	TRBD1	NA	TGTGCCAGCAGCCGGACAGGGGGCAGGACTGAAGCTTTCTTT	CASSRTGGRTEAFF
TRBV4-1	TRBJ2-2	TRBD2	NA	TGCGCCAGCATGGGGGAGGGCATTACCGGGGAGCTGTTTTTT	CASMGEGITGELFF
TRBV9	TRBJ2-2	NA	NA	TGTGCCAGCAGCCCTAGCTCCCAAGGAGTGGGTTCAAAGGAGCTGTTTTTT	CASSPSSQGVGSKELFF
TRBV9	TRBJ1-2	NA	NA	TGTGCCAGCAGCGTAGGTATATCGCAGGGGTCCGAGGTGGGCTACACCTTC	CASSVGISQGSEVGYTF
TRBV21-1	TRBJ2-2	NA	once	TGTGCCAGCCGAACCCCAGAGGCGAACACCGGGGAGCTGTTTTTT	CASRTPEANTGELFF
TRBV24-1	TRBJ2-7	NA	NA	TGTGCCACCAGTGACCGGCGGGGGCAGTACTTC	CATSDRRGQYF
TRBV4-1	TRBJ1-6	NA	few	TGCGCCAGCAGCCAAGTTGCGCCCCTTAATAATTCACCCCTCCACTTT	CASSQVAPLNNSPLHF
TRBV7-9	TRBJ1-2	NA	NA	TGTGCCAGCAGCTTACGAACAGCCCAACCTAACTATGGCTACACCTTC	CASSLRTAQPNYGYTF
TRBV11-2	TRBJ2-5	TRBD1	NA	TGTGCCAGCAGCTTAGCCGACAGGGCCCAAAATTTTCAAGAGACCCAGTACTTC	CASSLADRAQNFQETQYF
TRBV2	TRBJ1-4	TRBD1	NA	TGTGCCAGCAGCCGGACAGGGAGGAGGGAAAAACTGTTTTTT	CASSRTGRREKLFF
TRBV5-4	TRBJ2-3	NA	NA	TGTGCCAGCAGCCAACCGGGCGGGCGTCAGCCAGATACGCAGTATTTT	CASSQPGGRQPDTQYF
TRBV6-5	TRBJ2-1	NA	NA	TGTGCCAGCAGTTACTCCTCCAGTATAGCCAATGAGCAGTTCTTC	CASSYSSSIANEQFF
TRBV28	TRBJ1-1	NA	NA	TGTGCCAGCAGTGTCCGTAGGGGATGGACTGAAGCTTTCTTT	CASSVRRGWTEAFF
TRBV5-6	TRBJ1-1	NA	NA	TGTGCCAGCAGCTTGGTTGGACACAATGAAGCTTTCTTT	CASSLVGHNEAFF
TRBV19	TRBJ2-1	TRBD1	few	TGTGCCAGTAGTACAGGGACAGCCTGGGATGAGCAGTTCTTC	CASSTGTAWDEQFF
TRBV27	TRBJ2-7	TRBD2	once	TGTGCCAGCAGCAAAGGGACTAGCGGGGGGACCTACGAGCAGTACTTC	CASSKGTSGGTYEQYF
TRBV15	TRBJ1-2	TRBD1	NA	TGTGCCACCAGCAGAGATAAAACAGGGGTTATGGATGGCTACACCTTC	CATSRDKTGVMDGYTF
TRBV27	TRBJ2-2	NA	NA	TGTGCCAGCAGCCTGACTCACGCGAACACCGGGGAGCTGTTTTTT	CASSLTHANTGELFF
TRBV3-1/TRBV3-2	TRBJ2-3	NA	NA	TGTGCCAGCAGCCCGGGACACCTAAGCACAGATACGCAGTATTTT	CASSPGHLSTDTQYF
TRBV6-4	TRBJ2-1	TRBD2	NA	TGTGCCAGCAGTGTGGAAGCGGGGGCCCCCAATGAGCAGTTCTTC	CASSVEAGAPNEQFF
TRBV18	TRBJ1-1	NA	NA	TGTGCCAGCTCACCACTCAGGACGGGAAACACTGAAGCTTTCTTT	CASSPLRTGNTEAFF
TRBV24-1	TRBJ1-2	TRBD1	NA	TGTGCCACCAGTGGAAGGGACAGCCCTCAATATGGCTACACCTTC	CATSGRDSPQYGYTF
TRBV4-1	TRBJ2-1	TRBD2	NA	TGCGCCAGCAGCCAAACTTCTCGGACTAGCGGGGGGAATGAGCAGTTCTTC	CASSQTSRTSGGNEQFF